Detailed here is one TCR beta chain. TCRdb's copy holds only in-frame clones and misses some; the assay was immunoSEQ multiplex PCR. In the table there are about 40,000 clones, roughly 81% of which are singletons. This sample stems from a study of OX40 agonist ivuxolimab in advanced cancers. CDR3 size: 11 residues. Germline CDR1 reads SGHNT; CDR2 reads YENEEA. V lost 5 bases to trimming and J lost 0 bases, with 2 bases between them. The J gene is TRBJ2-7, the V gene TRBV11-3; D gene uncertain. Sequencing used CD4+ or CD8+ T cells sorted from blood, obtained in a trial of the OX40 agonist ivuxolimab. The sequence was obtained from an adult with an advanced solid tumor such as melanoma, head and neck, liver or kidney cancer. Here the CDR3 reads CASSASYEQYF. Written as DNA, the CDR3 is TGTGCCAGCAGCGCCTCCTACGAGCAGTACTTC.